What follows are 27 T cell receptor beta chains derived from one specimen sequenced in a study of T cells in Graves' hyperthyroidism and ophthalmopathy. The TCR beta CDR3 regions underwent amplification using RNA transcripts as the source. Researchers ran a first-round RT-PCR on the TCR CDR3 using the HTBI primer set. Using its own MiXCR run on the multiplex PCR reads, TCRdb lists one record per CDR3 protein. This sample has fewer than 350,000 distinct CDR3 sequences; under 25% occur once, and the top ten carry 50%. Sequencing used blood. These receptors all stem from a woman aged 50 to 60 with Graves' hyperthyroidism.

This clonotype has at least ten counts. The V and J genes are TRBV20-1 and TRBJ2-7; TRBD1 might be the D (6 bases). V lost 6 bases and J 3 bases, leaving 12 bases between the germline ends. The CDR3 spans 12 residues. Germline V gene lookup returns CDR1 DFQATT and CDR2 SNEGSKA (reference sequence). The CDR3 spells CSAGDRLYEQYF. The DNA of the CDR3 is TGCAGTGCCGGAGACAGGCTCTACGAGCAGTACTTC.

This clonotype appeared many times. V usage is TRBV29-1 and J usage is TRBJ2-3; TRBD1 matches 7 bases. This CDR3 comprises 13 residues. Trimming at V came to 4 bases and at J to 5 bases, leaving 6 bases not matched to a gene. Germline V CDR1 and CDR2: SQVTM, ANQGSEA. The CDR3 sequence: CSVGKGAVDTQYF. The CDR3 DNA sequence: TGCAGCGTTGGAAAGGGGGCTGTAGATACGCAGTATTTT.

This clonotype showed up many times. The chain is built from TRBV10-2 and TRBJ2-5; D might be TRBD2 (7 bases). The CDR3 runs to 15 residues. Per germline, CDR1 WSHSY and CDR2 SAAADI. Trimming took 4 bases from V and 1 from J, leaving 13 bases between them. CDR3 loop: CASSGLAGAQETQYF. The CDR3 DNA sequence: TGCGCCAGCAGTGGTTTGGCGGGGGCCCAAGAGACCCAGTACTTC.

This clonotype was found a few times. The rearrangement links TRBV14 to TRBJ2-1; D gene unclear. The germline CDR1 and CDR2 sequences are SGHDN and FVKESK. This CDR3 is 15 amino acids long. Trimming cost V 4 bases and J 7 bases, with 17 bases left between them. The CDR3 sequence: CASSPQRLLGNEQFF. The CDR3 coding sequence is TGTGCCAGCAGCCCACAGAGACTCCTAGGTAATGAGCAGTTCTTC.

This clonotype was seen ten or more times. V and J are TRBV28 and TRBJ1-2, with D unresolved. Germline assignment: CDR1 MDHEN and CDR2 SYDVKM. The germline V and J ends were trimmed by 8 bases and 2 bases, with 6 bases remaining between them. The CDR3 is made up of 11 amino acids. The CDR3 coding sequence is TGTGCCAGCGGCGGAAACTATGGCTACACCTTC. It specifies CASGGNYGYTF.

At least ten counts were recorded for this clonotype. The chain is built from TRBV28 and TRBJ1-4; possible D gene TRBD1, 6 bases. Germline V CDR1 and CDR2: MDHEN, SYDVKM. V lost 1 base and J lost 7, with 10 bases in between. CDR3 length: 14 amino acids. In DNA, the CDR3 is TGTGCCAGCAGTTTATTGGGGGCCAGTGAAAAACTGTTTTTT. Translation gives CASSLLGASEKLFF.

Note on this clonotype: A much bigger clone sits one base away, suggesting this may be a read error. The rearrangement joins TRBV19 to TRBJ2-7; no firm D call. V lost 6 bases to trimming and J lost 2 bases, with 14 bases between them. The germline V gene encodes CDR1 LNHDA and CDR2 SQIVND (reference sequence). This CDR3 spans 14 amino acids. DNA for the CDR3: TGTGCCAGTAGCAATTTAGGCGGAGCCTACGAGCAGTACTTC. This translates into CASSNLGGAYEQYF. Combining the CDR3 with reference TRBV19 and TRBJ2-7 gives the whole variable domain DGGITQSPKYLFRKEGQNVTLSCEQNLNHDAMYWYRQDPGQGLRLIYYSQIVNDFQKGDIAEGYSVSREKKESFPLTVTSAQKNPTAFYLCASSNLGGAYEQYFGPGTRLTVT.

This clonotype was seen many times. CDR3 loop: CASSGGDSSLYGYTF. The DNA of the CDR3 is TGTGCCAGCAGTGGGGGGGACAGCTCACTCTATGGCTACACCTTC. This rearrangement joins TRBV28 to TRBJ1-2; 7 bases agree with TRBD1. Losses at the gene ends were 5 bases for V and 4 bases for J; bases not matched to a gene: 10. The CDR3 consists of 15 residues. In germline, CDR1 is MDHEN, CDR2 SYDVKM.

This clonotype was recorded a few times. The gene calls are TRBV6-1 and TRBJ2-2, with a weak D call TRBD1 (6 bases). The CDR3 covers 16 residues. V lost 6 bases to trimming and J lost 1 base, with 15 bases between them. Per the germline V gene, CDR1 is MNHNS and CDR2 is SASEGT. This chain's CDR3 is CASRPFGQMNTGELFF. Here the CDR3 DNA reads TGTGCCAGCAGACCCTTCGGACAGATGAACACCGGGGAGCTGTTTTTT.

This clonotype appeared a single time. The CDR3 loop reads CASSLGARAGANEQFF. The DNA for the CDR3 is TGTGCCAGCAGTTTAGGCGCGAGGGCCGGGGCGAATGAGCAGTTCTTC. The chain couples TRBV12-3 or TRBV12-4 to TRBJ2-1; the D gene could be TRBD1 or TRBD2 (5 bases each). V lost 1 base to trimming and J lost 7 bases, with 17 bases between them. The CDR3 loop spans 16 amino acids.

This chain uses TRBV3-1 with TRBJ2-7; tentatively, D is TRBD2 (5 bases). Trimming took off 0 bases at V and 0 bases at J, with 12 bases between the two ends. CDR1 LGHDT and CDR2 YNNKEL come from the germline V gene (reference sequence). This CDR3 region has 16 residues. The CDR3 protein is CASSQDRGSASYEQYF. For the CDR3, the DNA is TGTGCCAGCAGCCAAGATCGTGGTAGCGCCTCCTACGAGCAGTACTTC.

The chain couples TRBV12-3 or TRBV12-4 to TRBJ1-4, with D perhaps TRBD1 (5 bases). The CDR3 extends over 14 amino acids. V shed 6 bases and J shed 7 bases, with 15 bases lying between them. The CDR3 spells CASSLQGRGEKLFF. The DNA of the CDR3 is TGTGCCAGCAGCCTGCAGGGCAGAGGTGAAAAACTGTTTTTT.

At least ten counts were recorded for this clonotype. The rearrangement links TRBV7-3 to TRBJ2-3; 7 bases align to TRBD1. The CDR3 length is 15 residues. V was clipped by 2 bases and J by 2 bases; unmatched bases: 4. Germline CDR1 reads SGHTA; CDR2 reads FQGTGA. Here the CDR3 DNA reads TGTGCCAGCAGCTTAGGGGGACAGCTCACAGATACGCAGTATTTT. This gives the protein CASSLGGQLTDTQYF.

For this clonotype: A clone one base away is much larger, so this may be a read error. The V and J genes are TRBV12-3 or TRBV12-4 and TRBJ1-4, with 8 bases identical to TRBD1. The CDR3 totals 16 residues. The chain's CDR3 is CASSLGQGAINEKLLF. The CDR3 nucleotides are TGTGCCAGCAGTTTAGGGCAGGGGGCCATAAATGAAAAACTGCTTTTT.

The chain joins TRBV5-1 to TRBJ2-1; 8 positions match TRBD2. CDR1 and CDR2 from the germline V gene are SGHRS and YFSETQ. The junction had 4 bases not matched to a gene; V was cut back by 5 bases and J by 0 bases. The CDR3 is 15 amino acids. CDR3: CASRGGTSSYNEQFF. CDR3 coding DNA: TGCGCCAGCAGGGGCGGGACTAGCTCCTACAATGAGCAGTTCTTC.

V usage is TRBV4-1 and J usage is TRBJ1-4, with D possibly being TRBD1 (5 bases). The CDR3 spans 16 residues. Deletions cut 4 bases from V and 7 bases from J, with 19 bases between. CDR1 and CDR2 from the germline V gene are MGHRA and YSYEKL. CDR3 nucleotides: TGCGCCAGCAGCCTCCCGGTAGGGGCGCGGAGTGAAAAACTGTTTTTT. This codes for CASSLPVGARSEKLFF.

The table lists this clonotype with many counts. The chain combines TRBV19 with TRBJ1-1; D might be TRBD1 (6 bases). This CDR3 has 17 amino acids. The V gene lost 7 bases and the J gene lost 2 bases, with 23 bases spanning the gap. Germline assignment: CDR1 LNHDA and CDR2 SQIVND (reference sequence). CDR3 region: CASTNMGAGTGNTEAFF. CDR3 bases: TGTGCCAGTACCAATATGGGGGCAGGCACCGGTAACACTGAAGCTTTCTTT.

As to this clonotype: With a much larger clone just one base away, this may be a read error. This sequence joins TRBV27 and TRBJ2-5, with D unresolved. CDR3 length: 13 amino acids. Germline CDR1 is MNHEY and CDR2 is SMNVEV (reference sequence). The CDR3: CASSLSDQEAQYF. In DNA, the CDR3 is TGTGCCAGCAGTTTATCAGACCAAGAGGCCCAGTACTTC.

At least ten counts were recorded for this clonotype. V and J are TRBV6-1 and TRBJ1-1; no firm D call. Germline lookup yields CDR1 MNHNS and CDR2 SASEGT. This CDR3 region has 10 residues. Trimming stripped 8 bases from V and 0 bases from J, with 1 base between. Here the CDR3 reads CASLNTEAFF. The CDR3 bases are TGTGCCAGCTTGAACACTGAAGCTTTCTTT.

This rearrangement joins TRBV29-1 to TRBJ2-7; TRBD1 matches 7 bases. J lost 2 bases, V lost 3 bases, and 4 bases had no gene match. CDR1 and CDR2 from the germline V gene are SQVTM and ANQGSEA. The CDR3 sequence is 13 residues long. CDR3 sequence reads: CSVEGTATYEQYF. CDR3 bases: TGCAGCGTTGAGGGGACAGCCACCTACGAGCAGTACTTC.

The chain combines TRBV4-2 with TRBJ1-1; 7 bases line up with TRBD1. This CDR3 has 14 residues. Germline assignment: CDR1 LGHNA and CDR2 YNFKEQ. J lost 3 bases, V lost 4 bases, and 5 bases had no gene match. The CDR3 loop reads CASSPLGQYTEAFF. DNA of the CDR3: TGTGCCAGCAGCCCACTGGGACAGTACACTGAAGCTTTCTTT.

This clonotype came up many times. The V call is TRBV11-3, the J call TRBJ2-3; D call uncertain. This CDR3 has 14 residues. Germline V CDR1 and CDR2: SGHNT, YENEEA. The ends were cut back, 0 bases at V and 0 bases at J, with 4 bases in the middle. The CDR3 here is CASSLDVSTDTQYF. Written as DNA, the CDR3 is TGTGCCAGCAGCTTAGATGTGAGCACAGATACGCAGTATTTT.

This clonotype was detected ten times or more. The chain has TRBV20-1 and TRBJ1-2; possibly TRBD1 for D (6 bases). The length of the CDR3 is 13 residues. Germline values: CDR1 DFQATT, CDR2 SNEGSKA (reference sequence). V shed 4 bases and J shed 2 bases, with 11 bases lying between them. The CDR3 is CSAIPDRNYGYTF. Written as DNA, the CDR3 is TGCAGTGCTATTCCCGACAGGAACTATGGCTACACCTTC.

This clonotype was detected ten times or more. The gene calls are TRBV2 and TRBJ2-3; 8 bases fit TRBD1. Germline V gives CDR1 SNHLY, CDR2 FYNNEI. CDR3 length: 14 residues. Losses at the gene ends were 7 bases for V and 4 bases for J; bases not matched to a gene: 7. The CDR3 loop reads CASIDDRGPDTQYF. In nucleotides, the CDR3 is TGTGCCAGCATCGATGACAGGGGTCCAGATACGCAGTATTTT.

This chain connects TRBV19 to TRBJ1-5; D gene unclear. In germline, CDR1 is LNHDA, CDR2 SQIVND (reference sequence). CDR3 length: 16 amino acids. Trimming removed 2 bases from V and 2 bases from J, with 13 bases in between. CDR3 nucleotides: TGTGCCAGTAGTATATGGTTAGGGCTGGGCAATCAGCCCCAGCATTTT. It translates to CASSIWLGLGNQPQHF.

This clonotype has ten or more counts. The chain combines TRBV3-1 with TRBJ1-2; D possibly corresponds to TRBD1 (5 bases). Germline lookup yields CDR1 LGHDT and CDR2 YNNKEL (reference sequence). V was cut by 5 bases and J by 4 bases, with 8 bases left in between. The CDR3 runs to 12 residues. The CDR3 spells CASSGGSYGYTF. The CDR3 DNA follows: TGTGCCAGCAGCGGGGGATCCTATGGCTACACCTTC. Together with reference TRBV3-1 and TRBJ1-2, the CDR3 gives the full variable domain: DTAVSQTPKYLVTQMGNDKSIKCEQNLGHDTMYWYKQDSKKFLKIMFSYNNKELIINETVPNRFSPKSPDKAHLNLHINSLELGDSAVYFCASSGGSYGYTFGSGTRLTVV.

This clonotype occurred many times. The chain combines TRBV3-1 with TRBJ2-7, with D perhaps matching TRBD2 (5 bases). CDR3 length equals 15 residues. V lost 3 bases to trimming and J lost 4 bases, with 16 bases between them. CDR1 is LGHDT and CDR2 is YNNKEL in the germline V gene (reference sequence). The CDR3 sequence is CASSHLLSPGYEQYF. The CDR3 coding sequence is TGTGCCAGCAGCCACCTCCTGTCCCCGGGGTACGAGCAGTACTTC.